The T cell receptor beta chain under discussion was sequenced for a study of glioma-infiltrating T cells after dendritic cell vaccination. Repertoires were generated with immunoSEQ multiplex PCR, while TCRdb's copy carries only in-frame clones and drops some. The sample holds approximately 100,000 clones; roughly 76% are singletons and the top ten take approximately 12%. Sample: blood, taken before dendritic cell vaccination. The TCR comes from a human donor with glioblastoma.

The CDR3 reads CSVGDATNEKLFF. The CDR3 DNA reads as TGCAGCGTAGGAGATGCAACTAATGAAAAACTGTTTTTT. The chain uses TRBV29-1 and TRBJ1-4; D is ambiguous. The CDR3 extends over 13 amino acids. The V and J ends lost 6 bases and 0 bases respectively, with 8 bases between them. CDR1 is SQVTM and CDR2 is ANQGSEA in the germline V gene. The full variable domain, in which reference TRBV29-1 and TRBJ1-4 provide the parts outside the CDR3, is SAVISQKPSRDICQRGTSLTIQCQVDSQVTMMFWYRQQPGQSLTLIATANQGSEATYESGFVIDKFPISRPNLTFSTLTVSNMSPEDSSIYLCSVGDATNEKLFFGSGTQLSVL.